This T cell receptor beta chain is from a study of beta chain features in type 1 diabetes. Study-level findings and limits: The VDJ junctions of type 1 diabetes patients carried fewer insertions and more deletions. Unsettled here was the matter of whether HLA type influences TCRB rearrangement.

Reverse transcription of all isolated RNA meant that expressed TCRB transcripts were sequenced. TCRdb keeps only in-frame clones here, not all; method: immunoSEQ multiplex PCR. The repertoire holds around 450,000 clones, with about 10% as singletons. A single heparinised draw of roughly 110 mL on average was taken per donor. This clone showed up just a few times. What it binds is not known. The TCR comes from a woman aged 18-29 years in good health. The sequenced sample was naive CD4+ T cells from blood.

The CDR3, as DNA: TGTGCCAGCAGCCTTCCAGGGGACCTTTACAATGAGCAGTTCTTC. It translates to CASSLPGDLYNEQFF. The gene calls are TRBV14 and TRBJ2-1; weak D call: TRBD1 (6 bases). Germline CDR1 is SGHDN and CDR2 is FVKESK. Between the trimmed V and J ends, which lost 4 bases and 4 bases, there was a span of 14 bases. The CDR3 sequence is 15 residues long.